A selection of T cell receptor beta chains follows, all from one sample in a study of CD8 T cells in ankylosing spondylitis. From the 5' RACE reads, TCRdb called clonotypes with MiXCR, one entry per CDR3 protein. The sample includes around 540,000 distinct CDR3 sequences, over 9.5% of them seen just once. The source material was blood, either unsorted or a sorted T cell fraction (not recorded which). These receptors were collected from a male donor with ankylosing spondylitis. The CDR3 runs from the conserved cysteine through the conserved F or W. A D gene is named only where the DNA matches it firmly. Expanded clones get a size class; other rows say once, few or many, or leave the size out.

>15|-|-|TRBV4-1|TRBJ2-2
CASSPAAGFTGELFF
TGCGCCAGCAGCCCGGCGGCGGGTTTTACCGGGGAGCTGTTTTTT
>17|few|-|TRBV10-1|TRBJ2-1
CASSEYSGLAGHNEQFF
TGCGCCAGCAGTGAGTATTCGGGGCTAGCAGGCCACAATGAGCAGTTCTTC
>14|many|-|TRBV5-1|TRBJ1-5
CASSRTGGDQPQHF
TGCGCCAGCAGCCGGACGGGGGGAGATCAGCCCCAGCATTTT
>15|many|-|TRBV7-2|TRBJ2-7
CASRPKDLPFYEQYF
TGTGCCAGCAGGCCGAAGGACTTGCCCTTTTACGAGCAGTACTTC
>16|few|-|TRBV20-1|TRBJ2-1
CSARDLAVRGPGNLFF
TGCAGTGCTAGAGATTTGGCGGTACGTGGACCAGGTAATCTGTTCTTC
>14|-|TRBD2|TRBV20-1|TRBJ2-7
CSARPGLAGVEQYF
TGCAGTGCCCGACCGGGACTAGCGGGGGTCGAGCAGTACTTC
>16|few|TRBD2|TRBV11-2|TRBJ2-7
CASSWGGLAGDYEQYF
TGTGCCAGCAGCTGGGGAGGACTAGCGGGAGACTACGAGCAGTACTTC
>16|few|-|TRBV5-5|TRBJ2-3
CASSFGGREYADTQYF
TGTGCCAGCAGCTTTGGGGGGCGGGAGTACGCAGATACGCAGTATTTT
>13|many|TRBD2|TRBV12-3/TRBV12-4|TRBJ2-2
CASSYGLAGELFF
TGTGCCAGCAGCTACGGACTAGCCGGGGAGCTGTTTTTT
>13|few|-|TRBV6-1|TRBJ2-5
CASSLDSRETQYF
TGTGCCAGCAGTCTGGACAGCCGGGAGACCCAGTACTTC
>15|few|-|TRBV12-5|TRBJ2-1
CASRREGVIENEQFF
TGTGCTAGCCGGAGAGAGGGTGTAATTGAAAATGAGCAGTTCTTC
>13|-|TRBD1|TRBV11-2|TRBJ1-5
CASSRDRGQPQHF
TGTGCCAGCAGCCGAGACAGGGGCCAGCCCCAGCATTTT
>14|many|TRBD2|TRBV12-3/TRBV12-4|TRBJ2-1
CASSFVAGAGEQFF
TGTGCCAGCAGTTTTGTAGCGGGCGCGGGGGAGCAGTTCTTC
>14|-|TRBD1|TRBV24-1|TRBJ1-5
CATSDNRGSQPQHF
TGTGCCACCAGTGACAACAGGGGGAGTCAGCCCCAGCATTTT
>12|many|TRBD1|TRBV29-1|TRBJ2-2
CSVAQGAGELFF
TGCAGCGTTGCACAGGGGGCCGGGGAGCTGTTTTTT
>15|-|TRBD1|TRBV29-1|TRBJ1-3
CSVAFYGTDGNTIYF
TGCAGCGTAGCCTTCTACGGGACAGATGGAAACACCATATATTTT
>13|few|-|TRBV5-1|TRBJ2-1
CASSFGQPNEQFF
TGCGCCAGCAGCTTCGGCCAGCCCAATGAGCAGTTCTTC
>21|many|-|TRBV21-1|TRBJ2-1
CASSIKTGTGITPSSYNEQFF
TGTGCCAGCAGCATCAAGACCGGGACAGGTATAACTCCGAGCTCCTACAATGAGCAGTTCTTC
>12|many|-|TRBV12-3/TRBV12-4|TRBJ2-3
CASSHSTDTQYF
TGTGCCAGCAGCCATAGCACAGATACGCAGTATTTT
>15|few|TRBD2|TRBV11-2|TRBJ2-1
CASSLGLGGSDEQFF
TGTGCCAGCAGCTTGGGACTAGGAGGGTCCGATGAGCAGTTCTTC
>16|-|TRBD2|TRBV5-1|TRBJ2-2
CASSLLREGITGELFF
TGCGCCAGCAGCTTGCTGCGGGAGGGGATCACCGGGGAGCTGTTTTTT
>14|-|-|TRBV5-6|TRBJ1-5
CASSSAGSNQPQHF
TGTGCCAGCAGCTCGGCCGGAAGCAATCAGCCCCAGCATTTT
>14|few|TRBD1|TRBV7-9|TRBJ2-3
CASSPRGQTDTQYF
TGTGCCAGCAGCCCAAGGGGGCAAACAGATACGCAGTATTTT
>17|-|TRBD2|TRBV7-7|TRBJ2-2
CASSERAGGPDTGELFF
TGTGCCAGCAGCGAGCGAGCGGGAGGGCCGGACACCGGGGAGCTGTTTTTT
>16|many|-|TRBV5-1|TRBJ2-2
CASTTGLRTDTGELFF
TGCGCCAGCACCACCGGGTTGAGGACAGACACCGGGGAGCTGTTTTTT
>18|-|-|TRBV5-1|TRBJ2-3
CASSGQRGRDPSTDTQYF
TGCGCCAGCAGCGGACAGCGCGGGCGGGACCCTAGCACAGATACGCAGTATTTT
>18|many|TRBD1|TRBV5-1|TRBJ1-1
CASSYDTTRTGRRTEAFF
TGCGCCAGCAGTTACGATACGACCCGGACAGGTAGGCGGACTGAAGCTTTCTTT
>17|-|-|TRBV20-1|TRBJ2-2
CSARERTAQTNTGELFF
TGCAGTGCTAGAGAACGGACAGCCCAAACGAACACCGGGGAGCTGTTTTTT
>13|few|-|TRBV24-1|TRBJ1-5
CATRGSGVQPQHF
TGTGCCACCAGGGGGTCTGGGGTTCAGCCCCAGCATTTT
>17|-|-|TRBV6-1|TRBJ1-5
CASSEENQGHGNQPQHF
TGTGCCAGCAGTGAAGAAAACCAGGGGCACGGCAATCAGCCCCAGCATTTT
>12|few|-|TRBV5-1|TRBJ2-3
CASARGLDTQYF
TGCGCCAGCGCCCGGGGACTGGATACGCAGTATTTT
>11|few|-|TRBV6-1|TRBJ2-1
CASRTEDEQFF
TGTGCCTCCCGGACTGAGGATGAGCAGTTCTTC
>18|few|TRBD2|TRBV10-3|TRBJ2-1
CAISESRTSGSSYNEQFF
TGTGCCATCAGTGAGTCCAGGACTAGCGGGAGCTCCTACAATGAGCAGTTCTTC
>12|-|-|TRBV20-1|TRBJ2-7
CSARGGVYEQYF
TGCAGTGCCAGGGGGGGAGTCTACGAGCAGTACTTC
>19|many|TRBD1|TRBV11-1|TRBJ2-1
CASRQTGGVGRSPNNEQFF
TGTGCCAGCAGACAGACAGGGGGCGTGGGGAGGTCTCCAAACAATGAGCAGTTCTTC
>17|few|TRBD2|TRBV11-2|TRBJ2-7
CASSLDGASGSFYEQYF
TGTGCCAGCAGCTTAGACGGGGCTAGCGGGAGTTTCTACGAGCAGTACTTC
>16|many|TRBD2|TRBV25-1|TRBJ2-3
CASSELVGSGSDTQYF
TGTGCCAGCAGTGAATTAGTTGGTAGCGGGAGCGATACGCAGTATTTT
>16|-|-|TRBV5-1|TRBJ2-4
CASSRSPTGSENIQYF
TGCGCCAGCAGCCGGAGCCCCACAGGCTCGGAAAACATTCAGTACTTC
>12|-|-|TRBV25-1|TRBJ1-1
CASSESQGKAFF
TGTGCCAGCAGTGAATCCCAGGGTAAAGCTTTCTTT
>15|-|TRBD2|TRBV3-1|TRBJ2-1
CASSRTSGSLHEQFF
TGTGCCAGCAGCCGAACTAGCGGGAGCCTACATGAGCAGTTCTTC
>15|few|-|TRBV9|TRBJ1-2
CASSTSGVHNYGYTF
TGTGCCAGCAGCACTTCCGGGGTCCATAACTATGGCTACACCTTC
>16|-|-|TRBV3-1|TRBJ2-2
CASSRRWQENTGELFF
TGTGCCAGCAGTCGCCGGTGGCAGGAAAACACCGGGGAGCTGTTTTTT
>15|few|-|TRBV7-6|TRBJ1-6
CASSVNADPNSPLHF
TGTGCCAGCAGCGTAAACGCGGATCCAAATTCACCCCTCCACTTT
>16|few|TRBD2|TRBV27|TRBJ2-1
CASRLIAGGPNNEQFF
TGTGCCAGCCGCCTCATAGCGGGAGGACCAAACAATGAGCAGTTCTTC
>15|many|TRBD1|TRBV14|TRBJ2-2
CASSKGQLYTGELFF
TGTGCCAGCAGCAAGGGACAGCTGTACACCGGGGAGCTGTTTTTT
>15|-|-|TRBV7-2|TRBJ1-4
CASSLDRGPGEKLFF
TGTGCCAGCAGCTTAGATCGGGGACCCGGTGAAAAACTGTTTTTT
>14|many|-|TRBV7-9|TRBJ2-7
CASLLRGGPYEQYF
TGTGCCAGCTTACTCAGGGGGGGTCCCTACGAGCAGTACTTC
>15|few|-|TRBV18|TRBJ2-1
CASSPLQGEGNEQFF
TGTGCCAGCTCACCTTTACAGGGTGAAGGCAATGAGCAGTTCTTC
>14|-|-|TRBV7-2|TRBJ2-3
CASSLERSTDTQYF
TGTGCCAGCAGCTTAGAGCGGAGCACAGATACGCAGTATTTT
>12|many|TRBD1|TRBV2|TRBJ2-1
CASRDRGDEQFF
TGTGCCAGCAGGGACAGGGGCGATGAGCAGTTCTTC
>17|few|TRBD1|TRBV20-1|TRBJ2-1
CSAFDRGDWGAYNEQFF
TGCAGTGCTTTCGACAGGGGCGATTGGGGAGCTTACAATGAGCAGTTCTTC
>16|many|TRBD2|TRBV3-1|TRBJ2-5
CASSQVTSGYQETQYF
TGTGCCAGCAGCCAAGTGACTAGCGGGTACCAAGAGACCCAGTACTTC
>14|many|-|TRBV4-1|TRBJ2-1
CASSQVTENNEQFF
TGCGCCAGCAGCCAAGTGACAGAAAACAATGAGCAGTTCTTC
>13|many|TRBD2|TRBV5-1|TRBJ2-7
CASSQGLSYEQYF
TGCGCCAGCAGCCAGGGACTATCATACGAGCAGTACTTC
>13|few|-|TRBV7-9|TRBJ2-1
CASTKGGYNEQFF
TGTGCCAGCACCAAGGGAGGATACAATGAGCAGTTCTTC
>17|-|-|TRBV5-1|TRBJ1-3
CASSLAPTGLSGNTIYF
TGCGCCAGCAGCTTGGCCCCGACAGGCCTCTCTGGAAACACCATATATTTT
>15|-|-|TRBV20-1|TRBJ1-1
CSARGFGDWNTEAFF
TGCAGTGCTAGAGGTTTCGGGGACTGGAACACTGAAGCTTTCTTT
>15|many|TRBD2|TRBV3-1|TRBJ2-7
CASSQAGLAAYEQYF
TGTGCCAGCAGCCAAGCGGGACTAGCGGCCTACGAGCAGTACTTC
>18|many|TRBD1|TRBV28|TRBJ1-5
CASSHDLTGRFSNQPQHF
TGTGCCAGCAGCCATGATTTGACAGGGCGGTTTAGCAATCAGCCCCAGCATTTT